What follows are 21 T cell receptor beta chains derived from one specimen sequenced in a study of cytomegalovirus exposure and HLA in healthy donors. This PCR relied on a set of 60 Vbeta primers and 13 Jbeta primers. Sequencing was performed with immunoSEQ multiplex PCR; in TCRdb, only in-frame clones are kept and a portion is missing. The sample comprises 60,000 to 85,000 clones, roughly 81% of which are singletons, and about an eighth rests with the top ten. Material for sequencing was PBMCs. The receptors were sampled from a human donor in good health.

This clone was counted only a few times. The V gene is TRBV5-6, the J gene TRBJ2-7, with D perhaps matching TRBD1 (6 bases). There are 14 residues in the CDR3. Germline V gene data show CDR1 as SGHDT and CDR2 as YYEEEE. With 4 bases removed from V and 5 bases from J, the gap between germline ends came to 16 bases. The CDR3 DNA is TGTGCCAGCAGCCGATATACAGGGAGCGACGAGCAGTACTTC. Translated: CASSRYTGSDEQYF.

V is TRBV5-1 and J is TRBJ2-7; D gene uncertain. The V end was cut by 2 bases, the J end by 0 bases, with 6 bases between. Per the germline V gene, CDR1 is SGHRS and CDR2 is YFSETQ. CDR3 length: 13 residues. The chain's CDR3 is CASSFAASYEQYF. For the CDR3, the DNA is TGCGCCAGCAGCTTTGCGGCCTCCTACGAGCAGTACTTC.

The chain couples TRBV28 to TRBJ1-1; the D gene is possibly TRBD1 (6 bases). Germline V gene data show CDR1 as MDHEN and CDR2 as SYDVKM. This CDR3 is built from 16 residues. V was shortened by 2 bases and J by 3 bases, with 16 bases between the two germline ends. CDR3 coding DNA: TGTGCCAGCAGTTTACCCGTACAGGGTTCGGACACTGAAGCTTTCTTT. Residues: CASSLPVQGSDTEAFF.

This sequence joins TRBV7-3 and TRBJ2-2; the match to TRBD2 covers 9 bases. The CDR3 spans 17 residues. V lost 5 bases, J lost 7 bases, and 14 bases stayed unmatched. The germline CDR1 and CDR2 sequences are SGHTA and FQGTGA. In DNA, the CDR3 is TGTGCCAGCAGCCCACCGGGGCTAGCGGGGAGGGGCGGGGAGCTGTTTTTT. As protein: CASSPPGLAGRGGELFF.

The V and J genes are TRBV9 and TRBJ1-5, with a weak D call TRBD1 (5 bases). This CDR3 region has 14 residues. Trimming removed 3 bases at V and 0 bases at J, with 7 bases between. Germline CDR1 reads SGDLS; CDR2 reads YYNGEE. CDR3 DNA: TGTGCCAGCAGCGGGGGGGGTAGCAATCAGCCCCAGCATTTT. The encoded protein is CASSGGGSNQPQHF.

V gene TRBV6-1 combines with J gene TRBJ2-5, with a tentative D call TRBD1 (5 bases). The germline gives CDR1 MNHNS, CDR2 SASEGT. V gave up 0 bases and J gave up 11 bases, with 13 bases separating them. This CDR3 has 13 residues. Here the CDR3 reads CASSEAWAGQQYF. For the CDR3, the DNA is TGTGCCAGCAGTGAAGCGTGGGCAGGGCAGCAGTACTTC.

This sequence joins TRBV7-9 and TRBJ2-7; the match to TRBD1 covers 8 bases. This CDR3 has 14 residues. With V trimmed by 5 bases and J by 2 bases, 5 bases remained unmatched. Germline V gene lookup returns CDR1 SEHNR and CDR2 FQNEAQ (reference sequence). CDR3 bases: TGTGCCAGCAGCCCCCAGGGGGCAACCTACGAGCAGTACTTC. Protein: CASSPQGATYEQYF. Full variable domain (outside the CDR3, taken from reference TRBV7-9 and TRBJ2-7): DTGVSQNPRHKITKRGQNVTFRCDPISEHNRLYWYRQTLGQGPEFLTYFQNEAQLEKSRLLSDRFSAERPKGSFSTLEIQRTEQGDSAMYLCASSPQGATYEQYFGPGTRLTVT.

The rearrangement uses TRBV25-1 and TRBJ1-2; D unclear. The ends were cut back, 1 base at V and 2 bases at J, with 8 bases in the middle. The CDR3 runs 14 residues. The V gene's germline CDR1 is MGHDK and CDR2 SYGVNS. The CDR3: CASSESARNYGYTF. Written as DNA, the CDR3 is TGTGCCAGCAGTGAATCGGCGAGGAACTATGGCTACACCTTC.

The V gene is TRBV7-9, the J gene TRBJ2-2, with 7 bases matching TRBD2. The length of the CDR3 is 14 residues. V lost 7 bases to trimming and J lost 6 bases; unmatched junction nucleotides: 8. Germline V gives CDR1 SEHNR, CDR2 FQNEAQ (reference sequence). The DNA of the CDR3 is TGTGCCAGCACGCTCGGCGGGAGTGCCGGGGAGCTGTTTTTT. As protein: CASTLGGSAGELFF.

The rearrangement uses TRBV27 and TRBJ2-3; weak D call: TRBD1 (7 bases). This CDR3 has 16 amino acids. Germline CDR1 and CDR2: MNHEY and SMNVEV (reference sequence). The germline V and J ends were trimmed by 4 bases and 4 bases, with 18 bases remaining between them. The CDR3 DNA is TGTGCCAGCAGTTCCCGACAGGGTAGGAGGGCAGATACGCAGTATTTT. Protein sequence: CASSSRQGRRADTQYF.

V usage is TRBV2 and J usage is TRBJ1-2; D gene uncertain. Germline CDR1 is SNHLY and CDR2 is FYNNEI. The CDR3 has 13 amino acids. The ends were cut back, 4 bases at V and 0 bases at J, with 6 bases in the middle. The chain's CDR3 is CASSALSNYGYTF. The CDR3 nucleotides read TGTGCCAGCAGTGCATTGTCTAACTATGGCTACACCTTC.

V is TRBV27 and J is TRBJ2-7, with TRBD2 matching over 11 bases. CDR3 size: 14 residues. V shed 5 bases, J shed 2 bases, and the junction held 2 bases outside the gene matches. Per germline, CDR1 MNHEY and CDR2 SMNVEV (reference sequence). CDR3 sequence: CASSTSGGTYEQYF. The CDR3 region has the DNA TGTGCCAGCAGTACTAGCGGGGGAACCTACGAGCAGTACTTC.

The rearrangement uses TRBV5-1 and TRBJ1-1; D ambiguous. The germline V and J ends were trimmed by 4 bases and 2 bases, with 12 bases remaining between them. Germline V gene data show CDR1 as SGHRS and CDR2 as YFSETQ. The CDR3 sequence is 14 residues long. The DNA for the CDR3 is TGCGCCAGCAGCCGGGATTGGATTAACACTGAAGCTTTCTTT. This codes for CASSRDWINTEAFF.

This chain uses TRBV7-9 with TRBJ2-2; 7 nucleotides agree with TRBD2. The germline CDR1 and CDR2 sequences are SEHNR and FQNEAQ (reference sequence). This CDR3 has 16 residues. Trimming took 6 bases from V and 1 from J; bases not matched to a gene: 8. CDR3 sequence (DNA): TGTGCCAGCAGTCCCCGAGAGCGGGGGAACACCGGGGAGCTGTTTTTT. This encodes CASSPRERGNTGELFF. Drawing the rest from reference TRBV7-9 and TRBJ2-2, the complete variable domain is DTGVSQNPRHKITKRGQNVTFRCDPISEHNRLYWYRQTLGQGPEFLTYFQNEAQLEKSRLLSDRFSAERPKGSFSTLEIQRTEQGDSAMYLCASSPRERGNTGELFFGEGSRLTVL.

This clone was seen more than once but under ten times. For the CDR3, the DNA is TGTGCCAGCAGTTTGTTCAGGGGCACAGATACGCAGTATTTT. Its protein is CASSLFRGTDTQYF. The chain has TRBV28 and TRBJ2-3, with TRBD1 as a possible D gene (5 bases). Germline assignment: CDR1 MDHEN and CDR2 SYDVKM. V lost 3 bases and J lost 1, with 8 bases in between. The CDR3 runs to 14 residues. Filled out from reference TRBV28 and TRBJ2-3, the complete variable domain reads DVKVTQSSRYLVKRTGEKVFLECVQDMDHENMFWYRQDPGLGLRLIYFSYDVKMKEKGDIPEGYSVSREKKERFSLILESASTNQTSMYLCASSLFRGTDTQYFGPGTRLTVL.

To note about this clone: A read error may account for a junction end that differs from germline. This chain connects TRBV6-5 to TRBJ1-6; possibly TRBD1 for D (5 bases). Germline values: CDR1 MNHEY, CDR2 SVGAGI. The CDR3 covers 15 residues. The CDR3 DNA is TGTGCCAGCACTTACGGGATTCAGGGCCGGTCACCCCTCCACTTT. Amino acid sequence: CASTYGIQGRSPLHF.

The CDR3 sequence: CAGGLRDEQFF. The DNA of the CDR3 is TGTGCCGGGGGCTTAAGAGATGAGCAGTTCTTC. V and J are TRBV30 and TRBJ2-1; D is perhaps TRBD1 (6 bases). From germline, CDR1 is GTSNPN and CDR2 SVGIG (reference sequence). V shed 8 bases and J shed 8 bases, with 13 bases lying between them. The CDR3 is 11 residues long.

The chain combines TRBV19 with TRBJ1-6, with D perhaps matching TRBD1 (6 bases). Germline CDR1 is LNHDA and CDR2 is SQIVND (reference sequence). The CDR3 consists of 16 residues. V dropped 3 bases and J dropped 10 bases, with 19 bases sitting between them. Here the CDR3 DNA reads TGTGCCAGTAGTATCAGCGGAACAGGGCTGGACTCACCCCTCCACTTT. It specifies CASSISGTGLDSPLHF.

The V and J genes are TRBV19 and TRBJ2-7, with 11 bases fitting TRBD1. From germline, CDR1 is LNHDA and CDR2 SQIVND (reference sequence). V dropped 7 bases and J dropped 5; count of bases not matched to a gene: 13. The CDR3 covers 16 residues. CDR3 DNA: TGTGCCAGTACCATAGCCTACGGGACAGGGGGTCACGAGCAGTACTTC. Translated, it gives CASTIAYGTGGHEQYF. Supplemented by reference TRBV19 and TRBJ2-7, the full variable domain reads DGGITQSPKYLFRKEGQNVTLSCEQNLNHDAMYWYRQDPGQGLRLIYYSQIVNDFQKGDIAEGYSVSREKKESFPLTVTSAQKNPTAFYLCASTIAYGTGGHEQYFGPGTRLTVT.

This clone was observed a single time. A read error may produce the germline difference seen at one junction end. J is TRBJ1-1 and V is TRBV6-1; perhaps TRBD1 as D (6 bases). CDR3 length: 15 amino acids. Germline assignment: CDR1 MNHNS and CDR2 SASEGT. The CDR3 sequence is CASSVQGGSQPEAFF. Written as DNA, the CDR3 is TGTGCCAGCAGTGTCCAAGGGGGAAGCCAACCTGAGGCTTTCTTT.

V gene TRBV5-1 combines with J gene TRBJ1-2; the match to TRBD1 covers 8 bases. The germline CDR1 and CDR2 sequences are SGHRS and YFSETQ. With V trimmed by 3 bases and J by 3 bases, 10 bases remained unmatched. The length of the CDR3 is 16 residues. The DNA of the CDR3 is TGCGCCAGCAGCTACCAGCAGGGGGCTGGGCACTATGGCTACACCTTC. As protein: CASSYQQGAGHYGYTF.